This T cell receptor beta chain appears in the sequencing data of a study of long-term antiretroviral therapy in people with HIV. An immunoSEQ assay, version v3.0, was performed at survey level. Data came from immunoSEQ multiplex PCR; TCRdb stores just in-frame clones and leaves some out. The table lists over 35,000 clones, roughly 93% of them singletons. The CDR3 extends over 16 amino acids. V lost 0 bases and J lost 1, with 13 bases in between. In germline, CDR1 is SGDLS, CDR2 YYNGEE. The TCR was taken from a man aged 25 to 45 with HIV. This chain links TRBV9 with TRBJ1-1, with D tentatively TRBD1 (5 bases). Sequenced here: unsorted PBMCs, sampled approximately 9.1 years after starting antiretroviral therapy. The CDR3 DNA reads as TGTGCCAGCAGCGTAGAGGCCCACACAGGGAACACTGAAGCTTTCTTT. Its translation is CASSVEAHTGNTEAFF.